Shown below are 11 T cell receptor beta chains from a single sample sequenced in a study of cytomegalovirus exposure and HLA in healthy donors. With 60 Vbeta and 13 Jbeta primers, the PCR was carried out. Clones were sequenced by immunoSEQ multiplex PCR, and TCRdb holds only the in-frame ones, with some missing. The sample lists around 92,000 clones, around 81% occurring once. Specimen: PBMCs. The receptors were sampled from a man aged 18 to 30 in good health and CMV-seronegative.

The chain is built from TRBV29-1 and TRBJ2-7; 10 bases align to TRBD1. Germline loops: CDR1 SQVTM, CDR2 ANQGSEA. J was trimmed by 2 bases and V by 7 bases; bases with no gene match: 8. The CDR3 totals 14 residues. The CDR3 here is CSAGPGQGTYEQYF. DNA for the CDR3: TGCAGCGCGGGACCGGGACAGGGGACCTACGAGCAGTACTTC.

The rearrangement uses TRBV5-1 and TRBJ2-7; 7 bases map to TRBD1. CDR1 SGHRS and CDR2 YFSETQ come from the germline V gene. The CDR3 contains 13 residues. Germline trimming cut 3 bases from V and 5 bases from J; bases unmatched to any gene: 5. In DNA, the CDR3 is TGCGCCAGCAGCTACAGACAGGGCGACGAGCAGTACTTC. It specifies CASSYRQGDEQYF.

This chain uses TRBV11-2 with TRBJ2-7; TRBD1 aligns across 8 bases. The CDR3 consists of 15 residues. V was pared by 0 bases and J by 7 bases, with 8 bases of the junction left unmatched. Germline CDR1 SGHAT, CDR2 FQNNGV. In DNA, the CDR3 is TGTGCCAGCAGCTTAGATCTGACAGGGGTGGGAGAGCAGTACTTC. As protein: CASSLDLTGVGEQYF.

CDR3 nucleotides: TGTGCCAGCGGCGGGGTCCGCGGAGGCACTGAAGCTTTCTTT. It codes for CASGGVRGGTEAFF. The rearrangement uses TRBV2 and TRBJ1-1; D is uncertain. The CDR3 length is 14 residues. Germline V CDR1 and CDR2: SNHLY, FYNNEI. V lost 8 bases, J lost 4 bases, and 17 bases lay in between.

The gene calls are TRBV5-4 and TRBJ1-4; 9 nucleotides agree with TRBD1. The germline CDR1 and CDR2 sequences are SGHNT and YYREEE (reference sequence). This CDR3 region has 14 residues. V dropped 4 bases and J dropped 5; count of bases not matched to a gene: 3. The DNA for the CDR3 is TGTGCCAGCAGCCATGACAGGGGGAATGAAAAACTGTTTTTT. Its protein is CASSHDRGNEKLFF.

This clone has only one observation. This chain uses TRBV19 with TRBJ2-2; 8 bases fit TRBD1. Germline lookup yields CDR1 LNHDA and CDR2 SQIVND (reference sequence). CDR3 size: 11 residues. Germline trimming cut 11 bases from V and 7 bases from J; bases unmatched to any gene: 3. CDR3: CAYRGNGELFF. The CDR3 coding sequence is TGTGCCTACAGGGGGAACGGGGAGCTGTTTTTT.

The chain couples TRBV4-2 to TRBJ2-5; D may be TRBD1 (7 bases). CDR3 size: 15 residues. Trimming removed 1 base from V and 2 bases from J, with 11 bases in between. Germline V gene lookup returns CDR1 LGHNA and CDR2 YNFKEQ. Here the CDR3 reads CASSQASGGQETQYF. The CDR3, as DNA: TGTGCCAGCAGCCAAGCGTCAGGGGGGCAAGAGACCCAGTACTTC.

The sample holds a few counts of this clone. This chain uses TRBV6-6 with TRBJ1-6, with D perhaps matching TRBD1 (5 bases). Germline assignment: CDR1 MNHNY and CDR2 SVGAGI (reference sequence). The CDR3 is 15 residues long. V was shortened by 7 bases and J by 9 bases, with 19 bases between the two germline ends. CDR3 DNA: TGTGCCAGCACCCCCTCGGGGGGAAGGGGTTCACCCCTCCACTTT. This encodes CASTPSGGRGSPLHF.

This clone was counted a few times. CDR3 sequence reads: CASNIQGAREDTQYF. In DNA, the CDR3 is TGTGCCAGCAACATACAGGGGGCGCGGGAAGATACGCAGTATTTT. The chain links TRBV9 to TRBJ2-3, with TRBD1 identical over 9 bases. Unmatched junction bases numbered 10, after V lost 6 bases and J lost 5 bases. The CDR3 runs to 15 residues. The germline V gene encodes CDR1 SGDLS and CDR2 YYNGEE. The full variable domain, its missing parts supplied by reference TRBV9 and TRBJ2-3, is DSGVTQTPKHLITATGQRVTLRCSPRSGDLSVYWYQQSLDQGLQFLIQYYNGEERAKGNILERFSAQQFPDLHSELNLSSLELGDSALYFCASNIQGAREDTQYFGPGTRLTVL.

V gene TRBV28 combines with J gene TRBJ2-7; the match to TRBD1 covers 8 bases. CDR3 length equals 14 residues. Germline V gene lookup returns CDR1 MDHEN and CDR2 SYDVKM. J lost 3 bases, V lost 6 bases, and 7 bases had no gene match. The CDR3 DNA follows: TGTGCCAGCAGCTACCGGACAGGGATCTACGAGCAGTACTTC. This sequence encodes CASSYRTGIYEQYF.

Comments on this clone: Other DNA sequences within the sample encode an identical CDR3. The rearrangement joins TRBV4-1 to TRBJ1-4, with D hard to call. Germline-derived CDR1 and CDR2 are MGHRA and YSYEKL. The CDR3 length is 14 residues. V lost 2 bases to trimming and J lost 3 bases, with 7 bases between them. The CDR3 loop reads CASSQLGSNEKLFF. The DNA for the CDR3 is TGCGCCAGCAGCCAACTAGGCTCTAATGAAAAACTGTTTTTT.